This T cell receptor beta chain comes out of a study of blood T cell repertoires in COVID-19. The CDR3 is 13 residues long. The V end was cut by 8 bases, the J end by 6 bases, with 13 bases between. Produced via immunoSEQ multiplex PCR; TCRdb's table is partial and in-frame only. The sample holds about 70,000 clones, under 80% seen once. Sequenced material: peripheral blood. This TCR came from a woman of 80 years or more with active or convalescent COVID-19. This chain links TRBV12-3 or TRBV12-4 with TRBJ2-2; D is unclear. The CDR3 DNA follows: TGTGCCAGCCAATTGCAGGCCGCCGGGGAGCTGTTTTTT. Translation gives CASQLQAAGELFF.